This T cell receptor beta chain appears in the sequencing data of a study of T cell responses to AZD1222 COVID-19 vaccine. Across the study: The analysis combined second doses at about 4 or about 12 weeks.

On this clone itself: Its antigen is as yet unknown.

Generated by immunoSEQ multiplex PCR, the TCRdb table keeps only in-frame clones and is missing some. The data hold fewer than 200,000 clones, with approximately 92% observed a single time. Study outcomes and limitations: The donor group comprised mostly white British people and more females; the analysis possibly underestimated clonal diversity. Vaccine-associated CD4 TCRs spanned spike, dominant at 160-218 and 743-854.

This TCR derives from an adult in good health. The sample here was peripheral blood, taken on day 0 of AZD1222 vaccination.

Here the CDR3 DNA reads TGTGCCAGCAGTTTATCGCGTGGGACAGGGGGTTCGATGAGATACGAGCAGTACTTC. Translated: CASSLSRGTGGSMRYEQYF. This chain joins TRBV27 and TRBJ2-7; 11 bases are a match to TRBD1. From germline, CDR1 is MNHEY and CDR2 SMNVEV (reference sequence). J lost 4 bases, V lost 0 bases, and 14 bases had no gene match. The CDR3 is 19 amino acids.